The present T cell receptor beta chain was sequenced within a study of breast tumors, draining lymph nodes, adjacent tissues. Study-wide points: Compared with basal-like, luminal-like tumors shared significantly more repertoire with nontumor tissue. Most tumor T cells seemingly derive from lymph node, then expand in tumor.

Per germline, CDR1 MNHEY and CDR2 SVGEGT. V lost 8 bases to trimming and J lost 5 bases, with 17 bases between them. The CDR3 is made up of 14 amino acids. TCRdb independently ran MiXCR on the multiplex PCR reads; one entry per CDR3 protein. The table includes more than 30,000 distinct CDR3 sequences, 60% to 70% detected once. Note on this clonotype: Its antigen is currently unknown. A much larger clone lies a single base off, so this may be a read error. The CDR3 carries no conserved terminal phenylalanine or tryptophan, so it likely arises from a read error.

J is TRBJ2-3 and V is TRBV6-2 or TRBV6-3, with D tentatively TRBD1 (6 bases). The sequencing sample was made of breast tumor tissue. The sequence derives from a female donor with breast cancer. Some clones in this sample may be carry-over from other donors' samples. CDR3 amino acids: CASGPDRRIDTQYL. In DNA form, the CDR3 reads TGTGCCAGCGGGCCAGACAGGAGGATAGATACGCAGTATCTT.